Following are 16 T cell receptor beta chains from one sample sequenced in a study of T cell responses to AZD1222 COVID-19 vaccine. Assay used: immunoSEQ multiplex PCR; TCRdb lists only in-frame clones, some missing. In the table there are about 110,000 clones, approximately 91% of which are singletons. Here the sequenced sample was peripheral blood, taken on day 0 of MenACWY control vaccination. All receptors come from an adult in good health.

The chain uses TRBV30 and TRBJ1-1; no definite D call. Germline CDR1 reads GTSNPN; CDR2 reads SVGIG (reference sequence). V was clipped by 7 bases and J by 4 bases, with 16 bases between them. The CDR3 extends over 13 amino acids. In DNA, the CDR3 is TGTGCCTCCTCTGTCGGACCTCCCACTGAAGCTTTCTTT. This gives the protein CASSVGPPTEAFF.

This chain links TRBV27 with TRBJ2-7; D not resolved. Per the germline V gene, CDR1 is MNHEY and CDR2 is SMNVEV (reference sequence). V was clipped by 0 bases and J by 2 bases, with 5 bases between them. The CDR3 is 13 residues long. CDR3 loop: CASSLSSTYEQYF. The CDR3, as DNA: TGTGCCAGCAGTTTATCATCTACCTACGAGCAGTACTTC.

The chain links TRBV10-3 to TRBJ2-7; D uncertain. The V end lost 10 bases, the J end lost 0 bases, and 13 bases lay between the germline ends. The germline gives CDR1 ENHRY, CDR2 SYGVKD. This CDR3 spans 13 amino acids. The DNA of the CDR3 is TGTGCCACCCTAGACACGAGCTCCTACGAGCAGTACTTC. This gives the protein CATLDTSSYEQYF.

The CDR3 DNA follows: TGTGCCAGCAGCCCCCCGGGGGGCCTCACAGATACGCAGTATTTT. The encoded protein is CASSPPGGLTDTQYF. The chain has TRBV6-5 and TRBJ2-3; a weak D match, TRBD2 (7 bases). V shed 6 bases and J shed 2 bases, with 15 bases lying between them. The CDR3 runs 15 residues. The germline CDR1 and CDR2 sequences are MNHEY and SVGAGI.

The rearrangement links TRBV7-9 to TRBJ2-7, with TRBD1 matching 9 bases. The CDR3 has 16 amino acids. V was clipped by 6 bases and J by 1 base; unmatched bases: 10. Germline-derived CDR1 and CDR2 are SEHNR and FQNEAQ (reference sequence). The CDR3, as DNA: TGTGCCAGCAGGCGTAACAGGGGGCTTCGGTCCTACGAGCAGTACTTC. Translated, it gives CASRRNRGLRSYEQYF.

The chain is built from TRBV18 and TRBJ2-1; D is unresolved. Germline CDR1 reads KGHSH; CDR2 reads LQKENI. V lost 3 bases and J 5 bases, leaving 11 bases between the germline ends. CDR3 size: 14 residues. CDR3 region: CASSPSRLDNEQFF. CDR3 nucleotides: TGTGCCAGCTCACCCTCAAGGCTCGACAATGAGCAGTTCTTC.

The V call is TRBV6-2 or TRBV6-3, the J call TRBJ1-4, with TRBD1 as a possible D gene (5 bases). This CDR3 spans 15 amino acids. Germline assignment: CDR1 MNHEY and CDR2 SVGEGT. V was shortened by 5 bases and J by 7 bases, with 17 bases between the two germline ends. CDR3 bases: TGTGCCAGCAGTACCCCGCGGGGGTACGGTGAAAAACTGTTTTTT. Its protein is CASSTPRGYGEKLFF.

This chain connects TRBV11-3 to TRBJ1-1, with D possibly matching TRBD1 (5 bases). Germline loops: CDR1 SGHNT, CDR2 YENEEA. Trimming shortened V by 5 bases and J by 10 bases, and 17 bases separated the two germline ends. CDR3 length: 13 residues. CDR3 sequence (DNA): TGTGCCAGCAGCCCCGGGGCGTACGGCACAGCTTTCTTT. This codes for CASSPGAYGTAFF.

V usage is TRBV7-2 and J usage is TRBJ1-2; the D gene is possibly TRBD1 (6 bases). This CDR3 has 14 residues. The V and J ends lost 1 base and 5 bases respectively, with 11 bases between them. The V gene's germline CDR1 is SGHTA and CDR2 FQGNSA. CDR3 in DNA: TGTGCCAGCAGCTTAGGCAGGGGTCGTTATGGCTACACCTTC. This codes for CASSLGRGRYGYTF.

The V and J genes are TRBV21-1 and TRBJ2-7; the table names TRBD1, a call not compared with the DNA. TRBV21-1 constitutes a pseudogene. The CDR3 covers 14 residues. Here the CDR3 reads CASSRDRGFYEQYF. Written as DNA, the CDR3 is TGTGCCAGCAGCCGGGACAGGGGGTTTTACGAGCAGTACTTC.

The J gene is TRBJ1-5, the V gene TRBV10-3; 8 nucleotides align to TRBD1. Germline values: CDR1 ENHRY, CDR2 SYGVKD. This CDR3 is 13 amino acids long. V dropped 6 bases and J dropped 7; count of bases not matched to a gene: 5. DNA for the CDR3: TGTGCCATCAGCCCGGGACAGGTCCAGCCCCAGCATTTT. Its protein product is CAISPGQVQPQHF.

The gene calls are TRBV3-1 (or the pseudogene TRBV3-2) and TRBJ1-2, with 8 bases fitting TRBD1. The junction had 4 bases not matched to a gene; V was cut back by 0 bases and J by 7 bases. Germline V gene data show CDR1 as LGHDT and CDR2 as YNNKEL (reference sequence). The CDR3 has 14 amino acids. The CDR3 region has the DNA TGTGCCAGCAGCCAAGACCCTGACAGGGGTGGCTACACCTTC. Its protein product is CASSQDPDRGGYTF.

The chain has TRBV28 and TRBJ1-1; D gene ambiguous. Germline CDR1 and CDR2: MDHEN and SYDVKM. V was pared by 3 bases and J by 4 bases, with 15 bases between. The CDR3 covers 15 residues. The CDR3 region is CASSFPHIVGTEAFF. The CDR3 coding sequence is TGTGCCAGCAGTTTCCCGCATATCGTGGGCACTGAAGCTTTCTTT.

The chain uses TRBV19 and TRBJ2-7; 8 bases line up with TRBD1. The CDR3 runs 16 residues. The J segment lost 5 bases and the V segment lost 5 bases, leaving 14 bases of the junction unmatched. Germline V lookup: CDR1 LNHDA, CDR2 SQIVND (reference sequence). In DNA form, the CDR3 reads TGTGCCAGTAGTGTAGGTTACGGGACAGGCCTCGACGAGCAGTACTTC. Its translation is CASSVGYGTGLDEQYF.

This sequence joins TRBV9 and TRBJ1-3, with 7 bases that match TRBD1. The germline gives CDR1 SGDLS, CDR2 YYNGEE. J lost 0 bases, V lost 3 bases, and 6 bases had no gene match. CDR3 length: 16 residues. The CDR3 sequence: CASSDRGSSSGNTIYF. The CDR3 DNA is TGTGCCAGCAGCGACAGGGGTTCTAGCTCTGGAAACACCATATATTTT. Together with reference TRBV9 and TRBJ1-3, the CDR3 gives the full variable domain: DSGVTQTPKHLITATGQRVTLRCSPRSGDLSVYWYQQSLDQGLQFLIQYYNGEERAKGNILERFSAQQFPDLHSELNLSSLELGDSALYFCASSDRGSSSGNTIYFGEGSWLTVV.

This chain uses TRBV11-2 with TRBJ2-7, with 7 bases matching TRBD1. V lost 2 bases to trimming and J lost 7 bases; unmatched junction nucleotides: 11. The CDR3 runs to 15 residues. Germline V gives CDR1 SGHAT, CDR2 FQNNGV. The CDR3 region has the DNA TGTGCCAGCAGCTTAAACAGGGGATCCCTATGGGAGCAGTACTTC. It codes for CASSLNRGSLWEQYF.